These 8 T cell receptor beta chains were sequenced from one sample in a study of control samples from healthy donors and cancer patients. TCRdb's copy holds only in-frame clones and misses some; the assay was immunoSEQ multiplex PCR. The sample holds 60,000 to 75,000 clones, 65% to 85% seen once. Sequenced sample: blood. The receptor set was obtained from a man in his 60s in good health.

This clone appeared a few times. Other DNA sequences in the sample encode the same CDR3. This rearrangement joins TRBV10-3 to TRBJ1-1; maybe TRBD1 (6 bases). Trimming took 0 bases from V and 1 from J, leaving 9 bases between them. The CDR3 is 15 amino acids. Germline CDR1 is ENHRY and CDR2 is SYGVKD. CDR3 nucleotides: TGTGCCATCAGTGAGTCGGACAGTTCGAACACTGAAGCTTTCTTT. This encodes CAISESDSSNTEAFF.

This chain uses TRBV5-1 with TRBJ2-2; 9 positions match TRBD1. CDR1 SGHRS and CDR2 YFSETQ come from the germline V gene. After removal of 4 bases from V and 5 bases from J, the junction contained 9 bases not matched to a gene. The CDR3 spans 16 residues. Written as DNA, the CDR3 is TGCGCCAGCAGCAGACAAGGGACAGGGTGGACCGGGGAGCTGTTTTTT. Its protein is CASSRQGTGWTGELFF. Supplemented by reference TRBV5-1 and TRBJ2-2, the full variable domain reads KAGVTQTPRYLIKTRGQQVTLSCSPISGHRSVSWYQQTPGQGLQFLFEYFSETQRNKGNFPGRFSGRQFSNSRSEMNVSTLELGDSALYLCASSRQGTGWTGELFFGEGSRLTVL.

This clone was seen just once. The V call is TRBV20-1, the J call TRBJ2-2; TRBD1 aligns across 9 bases. CDR1 is DFQATT and CDR2 is SNEGSKA in the germline V gene (reference sequence). The CDR3 runs to 14 residues. V shed 3 bases and J 7 bases; nucleotides not matched to a gene: 6. CDR3 sequence (DNA): TGCAGTGCTAGTATACAGGGGGCGTACGGGGAGCTGTTTTTT. This translates into CSASIQGAYGELFF.

The genes are TRBV7-3 and TRBJ1-3; D unclear. Germline V lookup: CDR1 SGHTA, CDR2 FQGTGA. The CDR3 runs 17 residues. Trimming left V 5 bases short and J 0 bases short, with 17 bases between. The CDR3 region has the DNA TGTGCCAGCAGCCGCGGCCCACCAGGAAACTCTGGAAACACCATATATTTT. Its translation is CASSRGPPGNSGNTIYF.

Relative to its sample, this clone is medium-sized (0.01 to 0.1%). This rearrangement joins TRBV18 to TRBJ1-5, with TRBD1 as a possible D gene (5 bases). This CDR3 comprises 13 residues. CDR1 KGHSH and CDR2 LQKENI come from the germline V gene. Between the trimmed V and J ends, which lost 6 bases and 4 bases, there was a span of 10 bases. In DNA form, the CDR3 reads TGTGCCAGCTCCCAGGGTCGGAATCAGCCCCAGCATTTT. Its protein is CASSQGRNQPQHF.

The chain carries TRBV3-1 (or the pseudogene TRBV3-2) and TRBJ2-5, with D perhaps matching TRBD1 (5 bases). With 1 base removed from V and 2 bases from J, the gap between germline ends came to 11 bases. The germline CDR1 and CDR2 sequences are LGHDT and YNNKEL (reference sequence). The CDR3 length is 15 residues. The CDR3 reads CASSQAQGIQETQYF. Here the CDR3 DNA reads TGTGCCAGCAGCCAAGCCCAGGGCATTCAAGAGACCCAGTACTTC.

The rearrangement uses TRBV3-1 (or the pseudogene TRBV3-2) and TRBJ2-1; D not resolved. Germline values: CDR1 LGHDT, CDR2 YNNKEL (reference sequence). This CDR3 has 13 amino acids. The V and J ends lost 5 bases and 8 bases respectively, with 13 bases between them. The CDR3 DNA reads as TGTGCCAGCAGCTTACCTCTCTCGGATGAGCAGTTCTTC. Translation gives CASSLPLSDEQFF.

This clone was picked up one time. The chain employs TRBV7-9 and TRBJ2-2; no clear D gene. Germline V gives CDR1 SEHNR, CDR2 FQNEAQ (reference sequence). The CDR3 is made up of 15 amino acids. The germline V and J ends were trimmed by 8 bases and 4 bases, with 17 bases remaining between them. The CDR3 bases are TGTGCCAGCGGGGAAAGACGGGTCGTCACCGGGGAGCTGTTTTTT. This translates into CASGERRVVTGELFF.